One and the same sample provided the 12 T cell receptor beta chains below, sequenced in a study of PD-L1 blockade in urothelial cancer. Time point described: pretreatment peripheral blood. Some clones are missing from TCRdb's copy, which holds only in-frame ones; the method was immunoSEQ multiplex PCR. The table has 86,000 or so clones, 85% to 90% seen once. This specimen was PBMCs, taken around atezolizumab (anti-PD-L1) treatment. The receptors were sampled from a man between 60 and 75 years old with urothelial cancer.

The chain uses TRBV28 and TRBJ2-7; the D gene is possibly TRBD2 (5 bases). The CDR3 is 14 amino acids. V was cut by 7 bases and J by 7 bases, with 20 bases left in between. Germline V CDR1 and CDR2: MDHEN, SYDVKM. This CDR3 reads CASTLPSGAREQYF. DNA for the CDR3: TGTGCCAGCACCCTCCCAAGCGGAGCTCGGGAGCAGTACTTC.

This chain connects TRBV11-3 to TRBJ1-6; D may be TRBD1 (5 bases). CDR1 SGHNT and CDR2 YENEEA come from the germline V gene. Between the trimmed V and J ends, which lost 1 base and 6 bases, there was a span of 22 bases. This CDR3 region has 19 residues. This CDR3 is CASSLGEGFGGAINSPLHF. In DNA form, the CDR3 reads TGTGCCAGCAGCTTAGGGGAGGGGTTCGGGGGAGCCATTAATTCACCCCTCCACTTT.

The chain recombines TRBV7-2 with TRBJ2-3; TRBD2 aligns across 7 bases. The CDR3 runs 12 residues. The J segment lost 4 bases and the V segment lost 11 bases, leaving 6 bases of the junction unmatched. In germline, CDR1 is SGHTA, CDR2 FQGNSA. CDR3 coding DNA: TGTGCCTCGGGGGGAAGAGCAGATACGCAGTATTTT. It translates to CASGGRADTQYF.

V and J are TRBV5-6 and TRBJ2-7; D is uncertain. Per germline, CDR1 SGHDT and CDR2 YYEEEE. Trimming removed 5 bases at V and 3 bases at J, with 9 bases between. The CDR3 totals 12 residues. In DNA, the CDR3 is TGTGCCAGCAGTTCACAAGACTACGAGCAGTACTTC. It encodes CASSSQDYEQYF.

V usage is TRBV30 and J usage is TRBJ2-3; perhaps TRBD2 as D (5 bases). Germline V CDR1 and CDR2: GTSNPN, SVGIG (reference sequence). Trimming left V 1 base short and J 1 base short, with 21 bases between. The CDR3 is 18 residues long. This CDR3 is CAWSAIHPVWRGTDTQYF. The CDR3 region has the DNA TGTGCCTGGAGTGCCATCCATCCGGTCTGGCGGGGCACAGATACGCAGTATTTT.

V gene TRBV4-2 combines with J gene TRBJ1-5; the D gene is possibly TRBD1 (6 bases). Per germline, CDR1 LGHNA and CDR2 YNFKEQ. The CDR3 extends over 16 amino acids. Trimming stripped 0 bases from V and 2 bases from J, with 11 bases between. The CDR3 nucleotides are TGTGCCAGCAGCCAAGATGAGGGGGTTGGCAATCAGCCCCAGCATTTT. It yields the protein CASSQDEGVGNQPQHF.

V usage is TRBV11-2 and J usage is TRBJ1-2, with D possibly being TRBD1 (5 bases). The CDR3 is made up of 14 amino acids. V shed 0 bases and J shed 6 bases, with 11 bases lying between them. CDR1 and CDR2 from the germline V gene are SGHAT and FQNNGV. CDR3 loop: CASSLDRGWNGYTF. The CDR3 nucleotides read TGTGCCAGCAGCTTAGATCGGGGGTGGAATGGCTACACCTTC.

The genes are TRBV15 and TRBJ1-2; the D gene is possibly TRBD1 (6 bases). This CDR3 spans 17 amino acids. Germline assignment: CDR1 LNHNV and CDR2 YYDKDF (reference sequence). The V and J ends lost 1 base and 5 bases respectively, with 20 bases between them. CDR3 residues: CATSRAVGRTVDYGYTF. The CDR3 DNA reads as TGTGCCACCAGCAGAGCCGTGGGTAGGACAGTAGATTATGGCTACACCTTC.

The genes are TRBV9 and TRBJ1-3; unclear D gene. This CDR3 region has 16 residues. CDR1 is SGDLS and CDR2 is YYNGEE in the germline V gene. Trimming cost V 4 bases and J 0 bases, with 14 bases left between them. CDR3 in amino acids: CASSPFGADSGNTIYF. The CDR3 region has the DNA TGTGCCAGCAGCCCCTTTGGTGCGGACTCTGGAAACACCATATATTTT.

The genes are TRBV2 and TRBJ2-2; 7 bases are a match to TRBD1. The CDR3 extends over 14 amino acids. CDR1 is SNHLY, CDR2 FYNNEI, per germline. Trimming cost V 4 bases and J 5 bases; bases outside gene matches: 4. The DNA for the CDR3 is TGTGCCAGCAGTGGACAGGGATGGACCGGGGAGCTGTTTTTT. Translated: CASSGQGWTGELFF.

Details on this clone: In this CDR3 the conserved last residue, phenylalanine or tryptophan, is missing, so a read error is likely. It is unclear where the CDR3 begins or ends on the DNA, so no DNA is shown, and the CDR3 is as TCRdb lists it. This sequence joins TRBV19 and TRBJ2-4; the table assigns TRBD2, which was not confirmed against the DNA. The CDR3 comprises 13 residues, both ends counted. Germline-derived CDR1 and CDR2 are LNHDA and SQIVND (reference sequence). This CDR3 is CASSTRRTEGHWV.

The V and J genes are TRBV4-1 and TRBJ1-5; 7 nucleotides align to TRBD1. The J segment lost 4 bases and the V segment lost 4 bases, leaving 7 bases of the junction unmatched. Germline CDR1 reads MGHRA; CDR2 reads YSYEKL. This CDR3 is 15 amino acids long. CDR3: CASSRAGGRNQPQHF. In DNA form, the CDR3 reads TGCGCCAGCAGCCGGGCAGGGGGTCGGAATCAGCCCCAGCATTTT.